This is a list of T cell receptor beta chains from one sample in a study of T-cell reconstitution after alpha-beta-depleted transplantation in children. MiXCR, run by TCRdb on the PCR reads, gives a single entry per CDR3 protein. The data show 670,000 or so distinct CDR3 sequences, less than 15% seen once. This specimen was PBMCs, taken before TCRalphabeta/CD19-depleted stem cell transplant. These TCRs come from a girl aged 2 to 10 with congenital amegakaryocytic thrombocytopenia, due to receive a stem cell transplant. The conserved cysteine and the conserved F or W are not part of the CDR3 here. Clone size, where shown, is once, few, many, or a class for clones that have expanded.

TRBJ2-1,13,many,TRBV11-1,ASSLLAGVVTEQF
TRBJ2-7,11,many,TRBV20-1,SAPGRETYEQY
TRBJ2-7,12,NA,TRBV7-9,ASTTGTSFYEQY
TRBJ1-1,16,many,TRBV11-2,ASSLKSDRSSLNTEAF
TRBJ1-4,12,many,TRBV5-1,ASSPDRGGEKLF
TRBJ2-6,13,many,TRBV20-1,SARDLWAGANVLT
TRBJ1-2,11,NA,TRBV15,ATSWDRGRGYT
TRBJ2-3,14,NA,TRBV12-3/TRBV12-4,ASSPLGVSGTDTQY
TRBJ1-6,12,many,TRBV7-9,ASSLGTGYSPLH
TRBJ2-2,13,many,TRBV5-1,ASSQRDLAPGELF
TRBJ1-1,11,few,TRBV5-5,ASSLVKETEAF
TRBJ2-7,12,few,TRBV2,ASRVERTRDEQY
TRBJ2-7,10,many,TRBV28,AIGRPRYEQY
TRBJ1-1,16,many,TRBV20-1,SARGVGNRGILNTEAF
TRBJ1-1,11,many,TRBV28,ASSLAGQSIPF
TRBJ2-7,12,many,TRBV12-3/TRBV12-4,ASSLAGTTYEQY
TRBJ2-3,14,many,TRBV20-1,SATSVGGGSTDTQY
TRBJ2-6,13,many,TRBV28,ASSAPGPGANVLT
TRBJ2-1,12,NA,TRBV7-9,ASSQASSYNEQF
TRBJ2-3,14,NA,TRBV20-1,SLVPRTGTSGNTQY
TRBJ2-7,14,few,TRBV5-1,ASSLAPAASSYEQY
TRBJ2-1,15,few,TRBV20-1,SARLLFGAGGVNEQF
TRBJ2-4,16,NA,TRBV12-3/TRBV12-4,ASSSPFNSPLAKNIQY
TRBJ2-7,13,NA,TRBV5-6,ASSLGSGGNHEQY
TRBJ1-4,14,many,TRBV5-1,ASSILGPGRNEKLF
TRBJ1-2,11,many,TRBV29-1,SVGDSPSYGYT
TRBJ1-2,11,NA,TRBV30,ACKPGGRYGYT
TRBJ2-3,17,NA,TRBV5-1,ASSLEWDRVFPSTDTQY
TRBJ2-3,14,many,TRBV5-6,ASSWDQLVERHTQY
TRBJ2-3,15,NA,TRBV7-8,ASSPKRPAPYTDTQY
TRBJ2-1,15,few,TRBV27,ASSPLLGTDGGNEQF
TRBJ2-4,11,NA,TRBV5-1,ASSASGPHIQY
TRBJ1-2,14,NA,TRBV5-1,ASSLEPRDLKGGYT
TRBJ2-7,13,NA,TRBV5-1,ASSQETSPLYEQY
TRBJ2-3,12,many,TRBV28,ASSLDLGLDTQY
TRBJ2-5,11,NA,TRBV20-1,SAIVSGDGTQY
TRBJ1-5,12,many,TRBV27,ASGSDYSNQPQH
TRBJ2-1,13,many,TRBV5-1,ASSLDSPQFNEQF
TRBJ2-7,10,few,TRBV12-3/TRBV12-4,ASSLIRYEQY
TRBJ1-4,10,many,TRBV20-1,SARLGGEKLF
TRBJ2-5,13,many,TRBV20-1,SARETSGAKETQY
TRBJ2-1,14,many,TRBV21-1,ASSKVDSGTYNEQF
TRBJ2-7,11,many,TRBV10-3,AISESSPYEQY
TRBJ2-7,12,few,TRBV6-5,ASSYSPLSYEQY
TRBJ2-1,10,NA,TRBV30,AWSPPNNEQF
TRBJ2-5,13,NA,TRBV7-9,ASSLASGIKETQY
TRBJ2-7,11,few,TRBV29-1,SVEGQDPGEQY
TRBJ2-1,12,NA,TRBV7-2,ASSLAPPANEQF
TRBJ2-1,11,many,TRBV29-1,SLMGGLYNEQF
TRBJ1-6,11,many,TRBV5-1,ASSWDSNSPLH
TRBJ2-1,14,many,TRBV5-1,ASSLGLLSSYNEQF
TRBJ2-6,14,NA,TRBV7-9,ASSITGRAGANVLT
TRBJ2-7,12,many,TRBV20-1,SAKLAGGTVGQY
TRBJ2-7,11,many,TRBV20-1,SARVPSRYEQY
TRBJ2-3,15,many,TRBV20-1,SARDLRTSGSWDTQY
TRBJ2-3,11,many,TRBV28,ASSFWGKDTQY
TRBJ2-2,13,NA,TRBV19,ASMPGTANTGELF
TRBJ2-7,12,many,TRBV5-1,ASSLMTSGYEQY